These 9 T cell receptor beta chains were all obtained from the same sample, sequenced in a study of T cells in Graves' hyperthyroidism and ophthalmopathy. RNA transcripts were the template for amplifying TCR beta CDR3 regions. The study used the HTBI primer set for a first-round RT-PCR of the TCR CDR3. TCRdb reprocessed the multiplex PCR reads via MiXCR and lists one record per CDR3 protein. The table shows roughly 300,000 distinct CDR3 sequences, with under 25% occurring only once. The source material was blood. The receptors stem from a woman in her 50s with Graves' hyperthyroidism.

This clonotype was detected only a few times. The V gene is TRBV14, the J gene TRBJ1-1, with a tentative D call TRBD1 (5 bases). Between the trimmed V and J ends, which lost 6 bases and 8 bases, there was a span of 19 bases. The CDR3 sequence is 14 residues long. Per the germline V gene, CDR1 is SGHDN and CDR2 is FVKESK. The CDR3 spells CASSNGWGGEEAFF. The DNA for the CDR3 is TGTGCCAGCAGTAACGGTTGGGGGGGAGAGGAAGCTTTCTTT.

This clonotype was detected many times. V gene TRBV5-1 combines with J gene TRBJ1-2; D remains ambiguous. CDR3 length: 13 residues. The germline V gene encodes CDR1 SGHRS and CDR2 YFSETQ. V dropped 1 base and J dropped 4 bases, with 8 bases sitting between them. CDR3 amino acids: CASSLSEGYGYTF. DNA for the CDR3: TGCGCCAGCAGCTTGTCCGAAGGCTATGGCTACACCTTC.

The chain is built from TRBV7-2 and TRBJ2-1; D call uncertain. Trimming stripped 0 bases from V and 0 bases from J, with 12 bases between. CDR1 SGHTA and CDR2 FQGNSA come from the germline V gene. This CDR3 is 17 amino acids long. The CDR3 is CASSLAPLASSYNEQFF. In DNA, the CDR3 is TGTGCCAGCAGCTTAGCCCCCCTCGCGAGCTCCTACAATGAGCAGTTCTTC.

This clonotype has a count of ten or more. The rearrangement joins TRBV5-1 to TRBJ2-1; tentative D call: TRBD1 (5 bases). The germline CDR1 and CDR2 sequences are SGHRS and YFSETQ. The CDR3 runs 13 residues. Between the trimmed V and J ends, which lost 4 bases and 7 bases, there was a span of 12 bases. CDR3 region: CASSEPQENEQFF. CDR3 DNA: TGCGCCAGCAGCGAGCCACAGGAAAATGAGCAGTTCTTC. Full variable domain (rest looked up from reference TRBV5-1 and TRBJ2-1): KAGVTQTPRYLIKTRGQQVTLSCSPISGHRSVSWYQQTPGQGLQFLFEYFSETQRNKGNFPGRFSGRQFSNSRSEMNVSTLELGDSALYLCASSEPQENEQFFGPGTRLTVL.

This clonotype was detected many times. CDR3 in amino acids: CASSLGGFETQYF. The DNA for the CDR3 is TGTGCCAGCAGCTTAGGGGGGTTTGAGACCCAGTACTTC. The V and J genes are TRBV7-8 and TRBJ2-5; D tentatively reads TRBD1 or TRBD2 (5 bases each). V was pared by 1 base and J by 5 bases, with 8 bases between. The CDR3 runs to 13 residues. Germline CDR1 is SGHVS and CDR2 is FQNEAQ.

On this clonotype itself: Being one base from a much bigger clone, this may be a read error. The J gene is TRBJ2-1, the V gene TRBV18; TRBD1 matches at 9 bases. Trimming at V came to 6 bases and at J to 10 bases, leaving 10 bases not matched to a gene. The CDR3 consists of 14 residues. Per the germline V gene, CDR1 is KGHSH and CDR2 is LQKENI. CDR3 in amino acids: CASSRQGGFDEQFF. The CDR3 DNA reads TGTGCCAGCTCTCGACAGGGGGGTTTCGACGAGCAGTTCTTC.

The V gene is TRBV5-1, the J gene TRBJ2-3; 8 bases fit TRBD1. The V and J ends lost 4 bases and 4 bases, in that order; junction bases with no gene match: 8. This CDR3 has 15 residues. CDR1 is SGHRS and CDR2 is YFSETQ in the germline V gene. CDR3 nucleotides: TGCGCCAGCAGCGGGACAGGTGGGGGTGCAGATACGCAGTATTTT. This sequence encodes CASSGTGGGADTQYF.

This clonotype came up many times. V is TRBV6-1 and J is TRBJ1-1; weak D call: TRBD1 (6 bases). Germline CDR1 reads MNHNS; CDR2 reads SASEGT. This CDR3 region has 15 residues. The V end lost 5 bases, the J end lost 0 bases, and 13 bases lay between the germline ends. The CDR3 region has the DNA TGTGCCAGCAGTTGGGGGGGCACCTTGAACACTGAAGCTTTCTTT. Amino acid sequence: CASSWGGTLNTEAFF.

The genes are TRBV12-3 or TRBV12-4 and TRBJ2-2; no clear D. Trimming left V 7 bases short and J 0 bases short, with 15 bases between. This CDR3 is built from 16 residues. This CDR3 is CASIPSILANTGELFF. In nucleotides, the CDR3 is TGTGCCAGCATCCCTTCTATCCTCGCGAACACCGGGGAGCTGTTTTTT.